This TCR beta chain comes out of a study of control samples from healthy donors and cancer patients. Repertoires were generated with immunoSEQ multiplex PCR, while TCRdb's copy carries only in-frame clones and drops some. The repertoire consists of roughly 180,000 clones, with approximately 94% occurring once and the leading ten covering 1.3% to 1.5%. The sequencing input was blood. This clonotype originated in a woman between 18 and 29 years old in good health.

The CDR3 coding sequence is TGTGCCAGCAGCCAAGTGGGGGAGCAGTACTTC. Translation gives CASSQVGEQYF. The chain couples TRBV3-1 (or the pseudogene TRBV3-2) to TRBJ2-7; no firm D call. Per germline, CDR1 LGHDT and CDR2 YNNKEL (reference sequence). The length of the CDR3 is 11 residues. Trimming stripped 1 base from V and 7 bases from J, with 5 bases between.